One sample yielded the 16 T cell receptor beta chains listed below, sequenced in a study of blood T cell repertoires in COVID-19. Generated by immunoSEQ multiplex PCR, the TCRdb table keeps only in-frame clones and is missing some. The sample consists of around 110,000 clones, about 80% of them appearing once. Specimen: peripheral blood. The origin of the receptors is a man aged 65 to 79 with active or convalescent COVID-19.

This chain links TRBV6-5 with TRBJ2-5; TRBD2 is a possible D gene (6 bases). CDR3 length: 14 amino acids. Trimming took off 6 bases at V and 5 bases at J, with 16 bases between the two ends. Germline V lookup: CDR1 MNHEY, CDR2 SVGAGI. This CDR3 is CASSLSGGGETQYF. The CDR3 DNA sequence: TGTGCCAGCAGCCTCTCCGGGGGTGGGGAGACCCAGTACTTC.

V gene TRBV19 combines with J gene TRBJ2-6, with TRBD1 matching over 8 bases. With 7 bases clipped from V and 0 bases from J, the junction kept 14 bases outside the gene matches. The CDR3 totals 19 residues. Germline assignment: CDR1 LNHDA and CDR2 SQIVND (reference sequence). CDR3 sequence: CASTNGQGKYSSGANVLTF. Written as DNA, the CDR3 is TGTGCCAGTACCAACGGACAGGGAAAGTATAGCTCTGGGGCCAACGTCCTGACTTTC.

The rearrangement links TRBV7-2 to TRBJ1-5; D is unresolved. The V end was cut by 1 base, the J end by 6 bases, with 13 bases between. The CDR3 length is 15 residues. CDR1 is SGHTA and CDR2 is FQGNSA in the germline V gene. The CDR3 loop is CASSLGGNEGQPQHF. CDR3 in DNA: TGTGCCAGCAGCTTAGGTGGGAATGAGGGTCAGCCCCAGCATTTT.

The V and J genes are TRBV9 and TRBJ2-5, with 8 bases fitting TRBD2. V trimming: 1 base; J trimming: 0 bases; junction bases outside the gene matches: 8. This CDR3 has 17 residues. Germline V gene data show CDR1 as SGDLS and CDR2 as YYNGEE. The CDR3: CASSVRGGRRNQETQYF. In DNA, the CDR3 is TGTGCCAGCAGCGTACGTGGCGGGAGGAGGAACCAAGAGACCCAGTACTTC.

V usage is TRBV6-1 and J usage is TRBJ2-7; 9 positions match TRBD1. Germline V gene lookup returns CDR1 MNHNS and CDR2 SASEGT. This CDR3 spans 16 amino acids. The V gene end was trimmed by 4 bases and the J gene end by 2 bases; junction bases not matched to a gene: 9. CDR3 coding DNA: TGTGCCAGCAGTGTGAAAGAGAGACAGGGGGCCTACGAGCAGTACTTC. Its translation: CASSVKERQGAYEQYF.

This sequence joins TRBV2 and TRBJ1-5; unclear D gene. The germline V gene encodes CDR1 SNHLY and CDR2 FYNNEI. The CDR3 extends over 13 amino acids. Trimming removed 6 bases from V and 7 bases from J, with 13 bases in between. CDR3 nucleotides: TGTGCCAGCAGCTCCTACCAGCGGCAGCCCCAGCATTTT. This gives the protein CASSSYQRQPQHF.

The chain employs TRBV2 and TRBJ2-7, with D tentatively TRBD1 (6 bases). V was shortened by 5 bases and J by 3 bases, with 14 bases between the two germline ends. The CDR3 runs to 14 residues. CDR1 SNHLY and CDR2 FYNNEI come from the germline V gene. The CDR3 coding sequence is TGTGCCAGCAGTTTCGGACAGCTCAACTACGAGCAGTACTTC. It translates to CASSFGQLNYEQYF.

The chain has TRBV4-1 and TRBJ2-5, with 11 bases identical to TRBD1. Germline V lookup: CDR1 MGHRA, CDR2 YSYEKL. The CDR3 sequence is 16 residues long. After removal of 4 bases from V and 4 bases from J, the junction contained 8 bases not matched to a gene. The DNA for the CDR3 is TGCGCCAGCAGCCCACCCGGGACAGGGGGTATAGAGACCCAGTACTTC. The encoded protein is CASSPPGTGGIETQYF.

The CDR3 nucleotides are TGTGCCACCAGCAGAGAACAGGGGGCACTTGGAAACACCATATATTTT. As protein: CATSREQGALGNTIYF. The chain is built from TRBV15 and TRBJ1-3, with 9 bases matching TRBD1. Per germline, CDR1 LNHNV and CDR2 YYDKDF (reference sequence). The CDR3 is 16 residues long. J was trimmed by 3 bases and V by 0 bases; bases with no gene match: 3.

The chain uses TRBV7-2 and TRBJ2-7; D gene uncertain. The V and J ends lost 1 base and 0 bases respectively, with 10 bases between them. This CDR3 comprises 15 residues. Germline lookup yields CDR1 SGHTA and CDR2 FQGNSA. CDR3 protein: CASSLGAISSYEQYF. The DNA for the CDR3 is TGTGCCAGCAGCTTAGGGGCTATCTCCTCCTACGAGCAGTACTTC. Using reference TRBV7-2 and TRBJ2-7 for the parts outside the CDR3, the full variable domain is GAGVSQSPSNKVTEKGKDVELRCDPISGHTALYWYRQSLGQGLEFLIYFQGNSAPDKSGLPSDRFSAERTGGSVSTLTIQRTQQEDSAVYLCASSLGAISSYEQYFGPGTRLTVT.

CDR3 in DNA: TGTGCCAGCAGCGCCGTGGAGATCCAAGAGACCCAGTACTTC. Translated: CASSAVEIQETQYF. The genes are TRBV5-6 and TRBJ2-5, with D unresolved. V gave up 4 bases and J gave up 1 base, with 11 bases separating them. Germline assignment: CDR1 SGHDT and CDR2 YYEEEE. There are 14 residues in the CDR3.

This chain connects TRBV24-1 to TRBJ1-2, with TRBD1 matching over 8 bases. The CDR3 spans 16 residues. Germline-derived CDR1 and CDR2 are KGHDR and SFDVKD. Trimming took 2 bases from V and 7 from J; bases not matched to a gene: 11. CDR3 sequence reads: CATSDSPGQAGGGYTF. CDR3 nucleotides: TGTGCCACCAGTGATTCCCCGGGACAGGCCGGTGGTGGCTACACCTTC.

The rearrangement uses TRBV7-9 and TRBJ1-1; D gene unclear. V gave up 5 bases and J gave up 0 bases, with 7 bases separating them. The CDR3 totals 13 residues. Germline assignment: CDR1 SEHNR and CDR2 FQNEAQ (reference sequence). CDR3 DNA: TGTGCCAGCAGCCCTGTAGTGAACACTGAAGCTTTCTTT. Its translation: CASSPVVNTEAFF.

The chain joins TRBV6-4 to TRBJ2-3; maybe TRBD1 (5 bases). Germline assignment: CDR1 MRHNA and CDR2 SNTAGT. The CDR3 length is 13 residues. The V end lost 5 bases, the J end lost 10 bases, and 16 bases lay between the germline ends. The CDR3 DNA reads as TGTGCCAGCAGTAGGGGCCCGCGCGAACCGCAGTATTTT. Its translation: CASSRGPREPQYF.

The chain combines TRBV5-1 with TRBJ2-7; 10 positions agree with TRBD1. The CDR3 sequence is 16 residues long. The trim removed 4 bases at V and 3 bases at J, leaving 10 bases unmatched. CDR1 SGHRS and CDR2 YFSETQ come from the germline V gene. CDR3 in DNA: TGCGCCAGCAGCCTACCGGACAGGGGGATATTCTACGAGCAGTACTTC. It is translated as CASSLPDRGIFYEQYF.

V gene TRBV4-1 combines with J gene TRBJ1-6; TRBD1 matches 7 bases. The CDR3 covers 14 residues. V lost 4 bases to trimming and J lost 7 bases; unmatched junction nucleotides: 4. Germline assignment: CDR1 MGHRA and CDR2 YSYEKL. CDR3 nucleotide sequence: TGCGCCAGCAGCCTTGGGACAGCGAATTCACCCCTCCACTTT. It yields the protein CASSLGTANSPLHF.